A single T cell receptor beta chain is shown here with its context. The sample belongs to a study of T-cell memory formation after mild COVID-19. This CDR3 is built from 16 residues. The V gene end was trimmed by 2 bases and the J gene end by 5 bases; junction bases not matched to a gene: 6. The authors produced TCR alpha and TCR beta cDNA libraries with sample barcodes and UMIs by 5'RACE using constant-segment primers. TCRdb ran MiXCR on the 5' RACE reads and lists one entry per CDR3 protein. The sample holds hundreds of thousands of distinct CDR3 sequences, less than 20% seen once. This receptor was obtained from a man aged 18 to 29 who had mild COVID-19 (a few samples of this study predate the infection). Cell type and time point are not known. The chain combines TRBV23-1 with TRBJ1-5; 10 bases line up with TRBD1. TRBV23-1 is an ORF, and what it does is uncertain. Sample: PBMCs or a T cell subset sorted from them (not recorded which). CDR3: CASSQGRTGGHQPQHF. The CDR3 DNA reads as TGCGCCAGCAGTCAAGGAAGGACAGGGGGTCATCAGCCCCAGCATTTT.